A single sample gave rise to the 29 T cell receptor beta chains below, sequenced in a study of cytomegalovirus exposure and HLA in healthy donors. Vbeta (60) and Jbeta (13) primers were used in the PCR. Generated by immunoSEQ multiplex PCR, the TCRdb table keeps only in-frame clones and is missing some. The data hold 85,000 to 90,000 clones, with approximately 72% observed a single time. The specimen sequenced was PBMCs. These receptors originate from a man aged 25-40 years in good health and CMV-seropositive.

As to this clone: The sample has other DNA sequences that encode this CDR3 too. The chain joins TRBV27 to TRBJ2-5; no definite D call. The ends were cut back, 0 bases at V and 1 base at J, with 3 bases in the middle. The CDR3 consists of 13 residues. CDR1 is MNHEY and CDR2 is SMNVEV in the germline V gene (reference sequence). In DNA, the CDR3 is TGTGCCAGCAGTTTATCGAGCCAAGAGACCCAGTACTTC. This codes for CASSLSSQETQYF.

The V call is TRBV19, the J call TRBJ1-2; the D gene is possibly TRBD1 (6 bases). V lost 2 bases and J 4 bases, leaving 17 bases between the germline ends. The CDR3 runs 16 residues. Germline CDR1 and CDR2: LNHDA and SQIVND (reference sequence). The CDR3 DNA follows: TGTGCCAGTAGTATAAGGCGTCAGGGGCTTGGCTATGGCTACACCTTC. It encodes CASSIRRQGLGYGYTF.

This clone was counted a few times. The chain links TRBV2 to TRBJ1-1, with D possibly being TRBD1 (5 bases). This CDR3 has 12 amino acids. V lost 7 bases and J 1 base, leaving 7 bases between the germline ends. Germline CDR1 reads SNHLY; CDR2 reads FYNNEI. The CDR3 loop is CASNDRNTEAFF. CDR3 nucleotide sequence: TGTGCCAGCAATGACAGGAACACTGAAGCTTTCTTT.

The rearrangement links TRBV6-1 to TRBJ1-5, with unresolved D. This CDR3 comprises 14 residues. The V end lost 6 bases, the J end lost 3 bases, and 12 bases lay between the germline ends. The germline V gene has CDR1 MNHNS and CDR2 SASEGT. The DNA of the CDR3 is TGTGCCAGCAGCGAACGGGTAGACAATCAGCCCCAGCATTTT. It encodes CASSERVDNQPQHF.

In the case of this clone: The junction shows a germline mismatch at one end, possibly a read error. The CDR3 DNA sequence: TGTTCCAGCAGCTTAAGAGGGTTGAACACTGAAGCTTTCTTT. This translates into CSSSLRGLNTEAFF. The chain combines TRBV7-9 with TRBJ1-1; D is ambiguous. Looked up from germline, CDR1 is SEHNR and CDR2 is FQNEAQ (reference sequence). The CDR3 runs 14 residues. The whole variable domain, remainder taken from reference TRBV7-9 and TRBJ1-1, is DTGVSQNPRHKITKRGQNVTFRCDPISEHNRLYWYRQTLGQGPEFLTYFQNEAQLEKSRLLSDRFSAERPKGSFSTLEIQRTEQGDSAMYLCSSSLRGLNTEAFFGQGTRLTVV.

The chain uses TRBV28 and TRBJ1-1, with D uncertain. The CDR3 is 14 residues long. Looked up from germline, CDR1 is MDHEN and CDR2 is SYDVKM. The ends were cut back, 5 bases at V and 3 bases at J, with 13 bases in the middle. The CDR3 region has the DNA TGTGCCAGCAGTCCCCCCGTCTTAGACACTGAAGCTTTCTTT. Translated, it gives CASSPPVLDTEAFF.

As to this clone: The junction differs from germline at one of its ends, possibly a read error. This chain connects TRBV7-9 to TRBJ1-1, with unresolved D. Germline CDR1 SEHNR, CDR2 FQNEAQ (reference sequence). This CDR3 is built from 12 residues. CDR3: CSSSLMLAEAFF. The CDR3 DNA reads TGTTCCAGCAGCCTAATGTTGGCTGAAGCTTTCTTT.

This sequence joins TRBV18 and TRBJ2-3, with D perhaps matching TRBD2 (5 bases). The CDR3 runs to 13 residues. Per germline, CDR1 KGHSH and CDR2 LQKENI. Trimming took off 2 bases at V and 8 bases at J, with 11 bases between the two ends. For the CDR3, the DNA is TGTGCCAGCTCACCAGATACTAGTGGTACGCAGTATTTT. Translation gives CASSPDTSGTQYF.

The chain employs TRBV6-6 and TRBJ1-1, with no clear D. Trimming took off 2 bases at V and 0 bases at J, with 7 bases between the two ends. This CDR3 spans 14 amino acids. Germline lookup yields CDR1 MNHNY and CDR2 SVGAGI (reference sequence). The CDR3 protein is CASSYPSMNTEAFF. The DNA for the CDR3 is TGTGCCAGCAGTTACCCTAGCATGAACACTGAAGCTTTCTTT.

This clone was seen repeatedly, ten times or more. This sequence joins TRBV4-3 and TRBJ2-1; maybe TRBD2 (6 bases). The CDR3 is 18 amino acids. Looked up from germline, CDR1 is LGHNA and CDR2 is YSLEER. V dropped 2 bases and J dropped 3 bases, with 20 bases sitting between them. DNA for the CDR3: TGCGCCAGCAGCCAAAACCTTCGCAGAGCGGGCGGCTACAATGAGCAGTTCTTC. Encoded protein: CASSQNLRRAGGYNEQFF.

The chain joins TRBV7-3 to TRBJ1-1, with 9 bases fitting TRBD1. V lost 0 bases to trimming and J lost 5 bases; unmatched junction nucleotides: 4. Germline CDR1 and CDR2: SGHTA and FQGTGA. The CDR3 totals 15 residues. The CDR3 reads CASSLTGQGGTEAFF. In DNA, the CDR3 is TGTGCCAGCAGCTTAACGGGACAGGGAGGGACTGAAGCTTTCTTT.

The chain employs TRBV7-2 and TRBJ2-3, with a possible D match to TRBD2 (6 bases). Germline V gene data show CDR1 as SGHTA and CDR2 as FQGNSA. The length of the CDR3 is 12 residues. V was cut by 5 bases and J by 8 bases, with 11 bases left in between. This CDR3 reads CASSPGGTTQYF. CDR3 nucleotide sequence: TGTGCCAGCAGCCCCGGAGGGACTACGCAGTATTTT.

The chain recombines TRBV4-1 with TRBJ2-5; weak D call: TRBD1 (6 bases). V was cut by 0 bases and J by 4 bases, with 18 bases left in between. CDR1 and CDR2 (germline): MGHRA, YSYEKL. CDR3 size: 17 residues. DNA for the CDR3: TGCGCCAGCAGCCAAGATCGTGGGGGCGCGAGGGGAGAGACCCAGTACTTC. It yields the protein CASSQDRGGARGETQYF.

CDR3 nucleotides: TGTGCCAGCCGATACGGACTAGCGGGAGATACGCAGTATTTT. Amino acid sequence: CASRYGLAGDTQYF. The chain has TRBV6-6 and TRBJ2-3; 11 nucleotides line up with TRBD2. Losses at the gene ends were 8 bases for V and 5 bases for J; bases not matched to a gene: 6. The CDR3 covers 14 residues. Germline V gene lookup returns CDR1 MNHNY and CDR2 SVGAGI (reference sequence).

This chain links TRBV19 with TRBJ1-3; 7 positions match TRBD1. The length of the CDR3 is 16 residues. The V gene end was trimmed by 5 bases and the J gene end by 3 bases; junction bases not matched to a gene: 10. Germline-derived CDR1 and CDR2 are LNHDA and SQIVND (reference sequence). CDR3 region: CASSLGDRMSGNTIYF. CDR3 DNA sequence: TGTGCCAGTAGTCTAGGGGACAGAATGAGTGGAAACACCATATATTTT.

This clone was counted between two and nine times. In DNA form, the CDR3 reads TGTGCCAGTCGGCGGGGGGCCGGTAACGAGCAGTACTTC. It specifies CASRRGAGNEQYF. This chain links TRBV19 with TRBJ2-7; 8 positions agree with TRBD2. Germline CDR1 LNHDA, CDR2 SQIVND (reference sequence). J gave up 5 bases and V 8 bases, and 8 bases lay outside the gene matches. The CDR3 is made up of 13 amino acids.

The V call is TRBV30, the J call TRBJ1-6, with a tentative D call TRBD1 (5 bases). V dropped 0 bases and J dropped 5 bases, with 14 bases sitting between them. The CDR3 totals 16 residues. Germline V lookup: CDR1 GTSNPN, CDR2 SVGIG (reference sequence). The CDR3 loop is CAWSVLGGLDNSPLHF. For the CDR3, the DNA is TGTGCCTGGAGTGTACTGGGGGGGTTGGATAATTCACCCCTCCACTTT.

The chain joins TRBV27 to TRBJ1-6; D not certain. Germline V gene lookup returns CDR1 MNHEY and CDR2 SMNVEV (reference sequence). The CDR3 totals 17 residues. V was shortened by 4 bases and J by 6 bases, with 19 bases between the two germline ends. The CDR3 coding sequence is TGTGCCAGCAGTTCGATGGGCCGAGGGAAGAGTAATTCACCCCTCCACTTT. Its protein product is CASSSMGRGKSNSPLHF.

The rearrangement links TRBV7-9 to TRBJ1-4, with D tentatively TRBD1 (6 bases). Germline CDR1 and CDR2: SEHNR and FQNEAQ (reference sequence). Trimming took off 4 bases at V and 7 bases at J, with 13 bases between the two ends. This CDR3 is 14 amino acids long. The CDR3 coding sequence is TGTGCCAGCAGCTGGGGGCCCGAGGGTGAAAAACTGTTTTTT. Translation gives CASSWGPEGEKLFF.

This clone has just one count. This chain connects TRBV5-5 to TRBJ2-7; D unresolved. V shed 2 bases and J shed 2 bases, with 8 bases lying between them. CDR3 size: 13 residues. The V gene's germline CDR1 is SGHKS and CDR2 YYEKEE (reference sequence). CDR3 sequence reads: CASSFGVAYEQYF. The CDR3 nucleotides are TGTGCCAGCAGCTTCGGAGTGGCCTACGAGCAGTACTTC.

This chain connects TRBV11-2 to TRBJ1-1; 7 positions agree with TRBD1. CDR3 size: 14 residues. After removal of 7 bases from V and 1 base from J, the junction contained 6 bases not matched to a gene. Germline CDR1 is SGHAT and CDR2 is FQNNGV. The CDR3 sequence: CASNSTGWNTEAFF. The CDR3 nucleotides are TGTGCCAGCAACTCGACAGGGTGGAACACTGAAGCTTTCTTT.

The V call is TRBV2, the J call TRBJ2-1; 12 nucleotides line up with TRBD2. This CDR3 spans 14 amino acids. Germline V gene data show CDR1 as SNHLY and CDR2 as FYNNEI. Losses at the gene ends were 6 bases for V and 8 bases for J; bases not matched to a gene: 5. CDR3 coding DNA: TGTGCCAGCAGGGAGACTAGCGGGGGCGATGAGCAGTTCTTC. It yields the protein CASRETSGGDEQFF. Using reference TRBV2 and TRBJ2-1 for the parts outside the CDR3, the full variable domain is EPEVTQTPSHQVTQMGQEVILRCVPISNHLYFYWYRQILGQKVEFLVSFYNNEISEKSEIFDDQFSVERPDGSNFTLKIRSTKLEDSAMYFCASRETSGGDEQFFGPGTRLTVL.

The gene calls are TRBV18 and TRBJ2-1; 8 bases align to TRBD1. The ends lost 3 bases at V and 6 bases at J; junction bases unmatched: 7. The germline CDR1 and CDR2 sequences are KGHSH and LQKENI. The CDR3 runs 15 residues. Here the CDR3 DNA reads TGTGCCAGCTCACCCCGGACAGGGTCGTCCAATGAGCAGTTCTTC. Protein sequence: CASSPRTGSSNEQFF.

The chain combines TRBV28 with TRBJ1-5, with 9 bases identical to TRBD1. The CDR3 is made up of 16 amino acids. Germline V gene lookup returns CDR1 MDHEN and CDR2 SYDVKM. V lost 0 bases and J lost 5; bases outside the gene matches: 5. CDR3 residues: CASSLWGQGLDQPQHF. DNA of the CDR3: TGTGCCAGCAGTTTATGGGGACAGGGATTAGATCAGCCCCAGCATTTT. Complete variable domain (other parts from reference TRBV28 and TRBJ1-5): DVKVTQSSRYLVKRTGEKVFLECVQDMDHENMFWYRQDPGLGLRLIYFSYDVKMKEKGDIPEGYSVSREKKERFSLILESASTNQTSMYLCASSLWGQGLDQPQHFGDGTRLSIL.

This clone showed up just a few times. J is TRBJ1-5 and V is TRBV19; D not resolved. Trimming removed 8 bases at V and 0 bases at J, with 17 bases between. This CDR3 has 16 residues. CDR1 LNHDA and CDR2 SQIVND come from the germline V gene (reference sequence). The CDR3 reads CASFNSGIYSNQPQHF. CDR3 in DNA: TGTGCCAGTTTCAACAGTGGAATCTATAGCAATCAGCCCCAGCATTTT. Full variable domain (rest looked up from reference TRBV19 and TRBJ1-5): DGGITQSPKYLFRKEGQNVTLSCEQNLNHDAMYWYRQDPGQGLRLIYYSQIVNDFQKGDIAEGYSVSREKKESFPLTVTSAQKNPTAFYLCASFNSGIYSNQPQHFGDGTRLSIL.

The genes are TRBV4-1 and TRBJ1-5, with D maybe TRBD1 (5 bases). V was shortened by 3 bases and J by 3 bases, with 15 bases between the two germline ends. The CDR3 length is 16 residues. Per germline, CDR1 MGHRA and CDR2 YSYEKL. CDR3 DNA: TGCGCCAGCAGCCAGGGAGGGACGAGGCACAATCAGCCCCAGCATTTT. It encodes CASSQGGTRHNQPQHF.

This chain uses TRBV6-5 with TRBJ2-3; TRBD2 is a possible D gene (6 bases). The CDR3 is 14 residues long. Germline V lookup: CDR1 MNHEY, CDR2 SVGAGI. V was clipped by 6 bases and J by 3 bases, with 13 bases between them. The CDR3 coding sequence is TGTGCCAGCAGCCCCCTTGGGGGGACAGATACGCAGTATTTT. Translating it yields CASSPLGGTDTQYF.

The genes are TRBV5-5 and TRBJ2-7, with D uncertain. Germline loops: CDR1 SGHKS, CDR2 YYEKEE (reference sequence). This CDR3 has 13 residues. The V gene lost 2 bases and the J gene lost 3 bases, with 9 bases spanning the gap. The CDR3 DNA reads as TGTGCCAGCAGCTTCCGCACAAACTACGAGCAGTACTTC. Amino acid sequence: CASSFRTNYEQYF.

The rearrangement links TRBV2 to TRBJ2-3; maybe TRBD1 (6 bases). There are 14 residues in the CDR3. Germline V gene data show CDR1 as SNHLY and CDR2 as FYNNEI. With 6 bases removed from V and 6 bases from J, the gap between germline ends came to 16 bases. The CDR3 DNA reads as TGTGCCAGCAGCAGAAATACAGGGCTGGATACGCAGTATTTT. Residues: CASSRNTGLDTQYF. Variable domain in full (rest from reference TRBV2 and TRBJ2-3): EPEVTQTPSHQVTQMGQEVILRCVPISNHLYFYWYRQILGQKVEFLVSFYNNEISEKSEIFDDQFSVERPDGSNFTLKIRSTKLEDSAMYFCASSRNTGLDTQYFGPGTRLTVL.